This entry describes one TCR beta chain. The CDR3 covers 14 residues. The V and J ends lost 0 bases and 6 bases, in that order; junction bases with no gene match: 4. CDR1 and CDR2 (germline): LGHNA, YNFKEQ. These data belong to a study of breast tumors, draining lymph nodes, adjacent tissues. TCRdb independently ran MiXCR on the multiplex PCR reads; one entry per CDR3 protein. In the table there are 17,000 or so distinct CDR3 sequences, 43% of which are singletons. This sequence was found in a female donor with breast cancer. Some clones in this sample may be carry-over from other donors' samples. J is TRBJ2-7 and V is TRBV4-2; 8 bases fit TRBD2. The sequenced sample was breast tumor tissue. CDR3 region: CASSQDLGTSEQYF. The CDR3 nucleotides are TGTGCCAGCAGCCAAGATTTGGGGACTAGCGAGCAGTACTTC.